Described below is a single T cell receptor (beta chain) sequence and its context. The sample comes from a study of blood T cell repertoires in COVID-19. Profiled with immunoSEQ multiplex PCR; TCRdb holds only in-frame clones, not every one. The table lists 250,000 to 350,000 clones, roughly 87% of them singletons. V was clipped by 6 bases and J by 6 bases, with 10 bases between them. CDR3 length equals 12 residues. Sequencing input: PBMCs or T cells enriched from blood (not recorded which). The receptor's source is a woman in her thirties who had recovered from COVID-19. The gene calls are TRBV12-3 or TRBV12-4 and TRBJ2-3; maybe TRBD2 (6 bases). CDR3: CASSEGLDTQYF. CDR3 bases: TGTGCCAGCAGCGAGGGACTCGATACGCAGTATTTT.